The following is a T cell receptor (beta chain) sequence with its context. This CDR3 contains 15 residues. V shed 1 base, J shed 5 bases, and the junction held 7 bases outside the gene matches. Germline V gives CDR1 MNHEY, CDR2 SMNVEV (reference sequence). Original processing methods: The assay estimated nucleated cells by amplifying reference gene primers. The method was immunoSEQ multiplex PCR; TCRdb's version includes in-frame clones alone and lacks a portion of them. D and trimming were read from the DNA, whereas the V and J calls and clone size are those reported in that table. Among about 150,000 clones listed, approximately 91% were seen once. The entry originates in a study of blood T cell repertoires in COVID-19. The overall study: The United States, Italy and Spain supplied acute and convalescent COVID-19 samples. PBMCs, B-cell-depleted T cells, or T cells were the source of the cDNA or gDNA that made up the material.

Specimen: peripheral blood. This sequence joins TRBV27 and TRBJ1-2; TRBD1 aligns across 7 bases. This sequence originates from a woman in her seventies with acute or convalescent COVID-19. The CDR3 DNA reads TGTGCCAGCAGTTTATGGGGCAGGGGGAGTTATGGCTACACCTTC. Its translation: CASSLWGRGSYGYTF.